The 10 T cell receptor beta chains given below trace back to one sample, sequenced in a study of cytomegalovirus exposure and HLA in healthy donors. Assay used: immunoSEQ multiplex PCR; TCRdb lists only in-frame clones, some missing. The data show 220,000 or so clones, around nine tenths seen once. Specimen: PBMCs. The origin of the receptors is a young woman in good health and CMV-seronegative.

The rearrangement links TRBV19 to TRBJ1-1; 9 bases are a match to TRBD1. The CDR3 consists of 15 residues. CDR1 is LNHDA and CDR2 is SQIVND in the germline V gene (reference sequence). V gave up 4 bases and J gave up 4 bases; unmatched junction bases: 7. CDR3 coding DNA: TGTGCCAGTAGTACGACAGGGGGGTCGGTCACTGAAGCTTTCTTT. Amino acids: CASSTTGGSVTEAFF.

This chain links TRBV9 with TRBJ1-2; the match to TRBD1 covers 9 bases. Trimming removed 0 bases from V and 4 bases from J; junction bases left unmatched: 7. There are 16 residues in the CDR3. Germline assignment: CDR1 SGDLS and CDR2 YYNGEE. The CDR3 nucleotides are TGTGCCAGCAGCGTAGGAGGGACAGGGATTAGCTATGGCTACACCTTC. It translates to CASSVGGTGISYGYTF.

This chain connects TRBV2 to TRBJ1-4, with 10 bases matching TRBD1. This CDR3 is built from 14 residues. Trimming at V came to 6 bases and at J to 6 bases, leaving 4 bases not matched to a gene. From germline, CDR1 is SNHLY and CDR2 FYNNEI. CDR3 sequence reads: CASRGTGVDEKLFF. CDR3 coding DNA: TGTGCCAGCAGGGGGACAGGGGTGGATGAAAAACTGTTTTTT. The full variable domain, its missing parts supplied by reference TRBV2 and TRBJ1-4, is EPEVTQTPSHQVTQMGQEVILRCVPISNHLYFYWYRQILGQKVEFLVSFYNNEISEKSEIFDDQFSVERPDGSNFTLKIRSTKLEDSAMYFCASRGTGVDEKLFFGSGTQLSVL.

V and J are TRBV7-9 and TRBJ1-2; 8 nucleotides agree with TRBD1. This CDR3 comprises 14 residues. In germline, CDR1 is SEHNR, CDR2 FQNEAQ (reference sequence). The V and J ends lost 2 bases and 8 bases, in that order; junction bases with no gene match: 7. In nucleotides, the CDR3 is TGTGCCAGCAGCTTAACGCAGGGGGCAAGAGGCTACACCTTC. Residues: CASSLTQGARGYTF.

V gene TRBV5-1 combines with J gene TRBJ1-4, with TRBD1 as a possible D gene (5 bases). V was clipped by 4 bases and J by 4 bases, with 11 bases between them. The CDR3 covers 14 residues. Germline loops: CDR1 SGHRS, CDR2 YFSETQ. CDR3 coding DNA: TGCGCCAGCAGCCTCGGGACTCTTAATGAAAAACTGTTTTTT. It encodes CASSLGTLNEKLFF. The variable domain in full, completed from reference TRBV5-1 and TRBJ1-4, reads KAGVTQTPRYLIKTRGQQVTLSCSPISGHRSVSWYQQTPGQGLQFLFEYFSETQRNKGNFPGRFSGRQFSNSRSEMNVSTLELGDSALYLCASSLGTLNEKLFFGSGTQLSVL.

The chain couples TRBV27 to TRBJ2-1; 10 bases agree with TRBD2. Trimming removed 5 bases from V and 8 bases from J; junction bases left unmatched: 9. CDR1 and CDR2 from the germline V gene are MNHEY and SMNVEV (reference sequence). The CDR3 consists of 15 residues. The CDR3 DNA follows: TGTGCCAGCAGTGTTCAGCGGGAGGGCCTGCATGAGCAGTTCTTC. Protein: CASSVQREGLHEQFF.

This clone was seen just once. The chain has TRBV19 and TRBJ1-2; TRBD1 might be the D (6 bases). This CDR3 has 15 amino acids. Germline-derived CDR1 and CDR2 are LNHDA and SQIVND (reference sequence). Trimming removed 9 bases at V and 8 bases at J, with 25 bases between. DNA for the CDR3: TGTGCCAGCCTGACCCGGGACACACTCCCGGGAGGCTACACCTTC. This gives the protein CASLTRDTLPGGYTF.

The V and J genes are TRBV7-2 and TRBJ1-1; tentatively, D is TRBD1 (6 bases). V was clipped by 2 bases and J by 6 bases, with 19 bases between them. Germline lookup yields CDR1 SGHTA and CDR2 FQGNSA. The CDR3 runs to 16 residues. CDR3 in amino acids: CASSLSASGELAEAFF. The CDR3 bases are TGTGCCAGCAGCTTATCGGCCTCAGGGGAGCTCGCTGAAGCTTTCTTT. The full variable domain, completed using reference TRBV7-2 and TRBJ1-1, is GAGVSQSPSNKVTEKGKDVELRCDPISGHTALYWYRQSLGQGLEFLIYFQGNSAPDKSGLPSDRFSAERTGGSVSTLTIQRTQQEDSAVYLCASSLSASGELAEAFFGQGTRLTVV.

The V gene is TRBV28, the J gene TRBJ2-7; TRBD1 is a possible D gene (5 bases). The length of the CDR3 is 15 residues. Per the germline V gene, CDR1 is MDHEN and CDR2 is SYDVKM. The germline V and J ends were trimmed by 7 bases and 3 bases, with 19 bases remaining between them. CDR3 DNA sequence: TGTGCCAGCAACCCGAGGCGACAGATGTACTACGAGCAGTACTTC. It yields the protein CASNPRRQMYYEQYF.

The CDR3 DNA is TGCGCCAGCAGACCTAGCGTCGATGAGCAGTTCTTC. Its protein product is CASRPSVDEQFF. The chain couples TRBV5-1 to TRBJ2-1, with a tentative D call TRBD2 (6 bases). The CDR3 contains 12 residues. Germline loops: CDR1 SGHRS, CDR2 YFSETQ. Deletions cut 5 bases from V and 8 bases from J, with 11 bases between.